These 5 T cell receptor beta chains were sequenced from one sample in a study of cytomegalovirus exposure and HLA in healthy donors. PCR used 60 Vbeta primers and 13 Jbeta primers. TCRdb's table, derived via immunoSEQ multiplex PCR, lists solely in-frame clones and lacks some. The sample records about 130,000 clones, approximately 79% being singletons. Sequenced material: PBMCs. The receptor source for this set is a middle-aged man in good health and CMV-seropositive.

The chain combines TRBV28 with TRBJ2-7, with 9 bases that match TRBD2. V lost 6 bases and J lost 3; bases outside the gene matches: 6. Germline CDR1 is MDHEN and CDR2 is SYDVKM. CDR3 size: 14 residues. The CDR3 region is CASRLAGAFYEQYF. DNA for the CDR3: TGTGCCAGCAGATTAGCGGGAGCCTTCTACGAGCAGTACTTC.

Points on this clone: Other DNA sequences in the same sample also yield this CDR3. V gene TRBV27 combines with J gene TRBJ1-6; the match to TRBD1 covers 8 bases. V shed 6 bases and J 10 bases; nucleotides not matched to a gene: 2. Germline CDR1 reads MNHEY; CDR2 reads SMNVEV (reference sequence). The CDR3 covers 12 residues. The CDR3 DNA is TGTGCCAGCAGCAGGGGGCGGTCACCCCTCCACTTT. This translates into CASSRGRSPLHF.

This clone came up a few times. V usage is TRBV11-2 and J usage is TRBJ2-5, with 8 positions matching TRBD2. J was trimmed by 4 bases and V by 6 bases; bases with no gene match: 4. Germline CDR1 is SGHAT and CDR2 is FQNNGV. CDR3 size: 13 residues. CDR3 in amino acids: CASSLGLAETQYF. CDR3 sequence (DNA): TGTGCCAGCAGTCTCGGACTAGCAGAGACCCAGTACTTC.

The J gene is TRBJ1-2, the V gene TRBV28, with D perhaps TRBD1 (5 bases). The CDR3 extends over 11 amino acids. The germline V gene has CDR1 MDHEN and CDR2 SYDVKM. The CDR3 coding sequence is TGTGTATCAGGGAGGCGGTATGGCTACACCTTC. It codes for CVSGRRYGYTF.

The V call is TRBV6-1, the J call TRBJ2-5, with TRBD2 matching 12 bases. The J segment lost 4 bases and the V segment lost 6 bases, leaving 6 bases of the junction unmatched. Germline loops: CDR1 MNHNS, CDR2 SASEGT. The CDR3 totals 15 residues. CDR3 DNA: TGTGCCAGCAGGGCACTAGCGGGAGGCGGAGAGACCCAGTACTTC. This codes for CASRALAGGGETQYF.